The sequence of this T cell receptor beta chain was determined in a study of T cell changes during pregnancy in multiple sclerosis (dated by TCRdb to the late 2010s). Concerning the study at large: Changes in the T cell repertoire over the course of pregnancy were examined in this study in women with multiple sclerosis.

Libraries were constructed by the immunoSEQ multiplex PCR assay. Sourced from immuneACCESS, this table was stored by TCRdb with only in-frame sequences that have V and J called. A share of the clones is absent; for the studies checked, an unresolved V gene accounts for under half, and the remainder has no known explanation. The table for this sample lists tens of thousands of clones; over 80% of them were counted only once. The ten largest clones add up to roughly 1% of the sample. CDR1 MGHRA and CDR2 YSYEKL are derived from the germline V gene. V is clipped by 1 base and J by 9 bases, and the sequence between their germline boundaries is 10 bases long. The CDR3, from cysteine to phenylalanine, totals 13 residues. Kept here is only the CDR3 DNA, which spans 39 bases and is read in frame from base 1. As regards this clone: Its recognized antigen is unknown. Base qualities are not provided; no much larger clone lies one nucleotide away.

The sample in question was peripheral blood, obtained in the first trimester of pregnancy. The clonotype originates from a female donor with multiple sclerosis, enrolled in a pregnancy study. The sequence links TRBV4-1 to TRBJ2-1; D gene: possibly TRBD1, on 6 matching bases. In nucleotides, the sequence is TGCGCCAGCAGCCAAGGAATGGGGGCTGAGCAGTTCTTC. Translated, this is CASSQGMGAEQFF.